The 20 T cell receptor beta chains below come from one sample, sequenced in a study of identical twins. TCRdb re-called the 5' RACE reads with MiXCR, one entry per CDR3 protein. Here the sample spans hundreds of thousands of distinct CDR3 sequences, around 22% being singletons. The data were also submitted as part of a second study, on yellow fever vaccine responses in identical twins.

The sequenced material came from CD4+ T cells sorted from blood. All receptors come from a woman younger than 35 in good health.

This clonotype turned up a few times. The chain employs TRBV15 and TRBJ2-1; 11 nucleotides agree with TRBD2. Trimming took 4 bases from V and 4 from J; bases not matched to a gene: 3. Germline CDR1 and CDR2: LNHNV and YYDKDF (reference sequence). There are 15 residues in the CDR3. Here the CDR3 reads CATSKLAGAYNEQFF. CDR3 nucleotide sequence: TGTGCCACCAGCAAACTAGCGGGAGCTTACAATGAGCAGTTCTTC.

This clonotype was detected a few times. This chain joins TRBV12-3 or TRBV12-4 and TRBJ1-5; D gene ambiguous. Trimming pared 4 bases from V and 0 bases from J, leaving 7 bases between. The CDR3 contains 14 residues. This CDR3 is CASSWASSNQPQHF. DNA of the CDR3: TGTGCCAGCAGTTGGGCAAGTAGCAATCAGCCCCAGCATTTT.

CDR3 loop: CASKGKSRDRGLLWNTGELFF. The CDR3 DNA is TGCGCCAGCAAGGGGAAATCCCGGGACAGGGGGCTATTGTGGAACACCGGGGAGCTGTTTTTT. The rearrangement links TRBV10-2 to TRBJ2-2; 12 bases agree with TRBD1. The CDR3 has 21 residues. V shed 7 bases and J 1 base; nucleotides not matched to a gene: 19. Germline lookup yields CDR1 WSHSY and CDR2 SAAADI.

This clonotype was seen a few times. J is TRBJ2-5 and V is TRBV7-9; 8 positions match TRBD1. The CDR3 totals 15 residues. Germline V CDR1 and CDR2: SEHNR, FQNEAQ (reference sequence). V gave up 2 bases and J gave up 9 bases; unmatched junction bases: 11. CDR3 region: CASSLQTGALMAQYF. CDR3 nucleotide sequence: TGTGCCAGCAGCTTACAGACAGGGGCCCTGATGGCCCAGTACTTC.

This clonotype was seen more than once but under ten times. The V and J genes are TRBV12-3 or TRBV12-4 and TRBJ1-5, with 8 bases aligning to TRBD1. J was trimmed by 7 bases and V by 6 bases; bases with no gene match: 8. CDR3 length equals 14 residues. The chain's CDR3 is CASRLDRGEQPQHF. The CDR3 coding sequence is TGTGCCAGCAGGCTCGACAGGGGAGAACAGCCCCAGCATTTT.

This clonotype has only one observation. J is TRBJ2-1 and V is TRBV20-1; 8 nucleotides align to TRBD1. V lost 4 bases and J lost 5; bases outside the gene matches: 7. The CDR3 extends over 14 amino acids. Germline V gives CDR1 DFQATT, CDR2 SNEGSKA (reference sequence). The CDR3 protein is CSAILQGVHNEQFF. The CDR3 DNA reads TGCAGTGCTATCCTACAGGGGGTCCACAATGAGCAGTTCTTC.

This clonotype showed up just a few times. The chain uses TRBV7-8 and TRBJ2-6, with 9 bases that match TRBD1. Germline lookup yields CDR1 SGHVS and CDR2 FQNEAQ. V shed 1 base and J 1 base; nucleotides not matched to a gene: 8. The CDR3 totals 19 residues. CDR3 sequence: CASSLVTTGGSSGANVLTF. DNA for the CDR3: TGTGCCAGCAGCTTAGTAACGACAGGGGGATCTTCTGGGGCCAACGTCCTGACTTTC.

As to this clonotype: The junction differs from germline at one of its ends, possibly a read error. J is TRBJ1-3 and V is TRBV12-3 or TRBV12-4, with D unresolved. CDR3 size: 15 residues. The CDR3 DNA reads TGTGCTAGCAGTACCCGAGGGTCTCCTGGAAACACCATATATTTT. Translating gives CASSTRGSPGNTIYF.

V gene TRBV10-3 combines with J gene TRBJ2-6, with D hard to call. This CDR3 spans 12 amino acids. V was pared by 9 bases and J by 0 bases, with 3 bases between. The V gene's germline CDR1 is ENHRY and CDR2 SYGVKD. CDR3 DNA: TGTGCCATGGGCTCTGGGGCCAACGTCCTGACTTTC. Its protein product is CAMGSGANVLTF.

The gene calls are TRBV27 and TRBJ1-6; 8 nucleotides align to TRBD1. Germline CDR1 and CDR2: MNHEY and SMNVEV (reference sequence). CDR3 size: 16 residues. The V gene end was trimmed by 0 bases and the J gene end by 8 bases; junction bases not matched to a gene: 6. As DNA, the CDR3 is TGTGCCAGCAGTTTATCGGCAGGGGGCACCGATTCACCCCTCCACTTT. Protein product: CASSLSAGGTDSPLHF.

This clonotype has a count of ten or more. The chain joins TRBV10-3 to TRBJ2-1; no definite D call. The germline gives CDR1 ENHRY, CDR2 SYGVKD. The CDR3 extends over 13 amino acids. V dropped 3 bases and J dropped 7 bases, with 10 bases sitting between them. The CDR3, as DNA: TGTGCCATCAGTGACATGGTGGGAAATGAGCAGTTCTTC. This sequence encodes CAISDMVGNEQFF.

There are a few counts of this clonotype. V usage is TRBV6-1 and J usage is TRBJ1-1; D possibly corresponds to TRBD1 (5 bases). The CDR3 is 13 residues long. Trimming pared 3 bases from V and 4 bases from J, leaving 9 bases between. Germline V gene sequence: CDR1 MNHNS, CDR2 SASEGT. The CDR3 DNA follows: TGTGCCAGCAGTGAGGAGGGGATCACTGAAGCTTTCTTT. Translated: CASSEEGITEAFF.

CDR3 in DNA: TGTGCCAGCAGTTTAACCACGGGGTGGGGGCAGTCGGGTAATGAGCAGTTCTTC. Translating it yields CASSLTTGWGQSGNEQFF. This chain connects TRBV12-3 or TRBV12-4 to TRBJ2-1; D possibly corresponds to TRBD1 (6 bases). This CDR3 region has 18 residues. Trimming pared 2 bases from V and 7 bases from J, leaving 24 bases between.

This clonotype came up a few times. The chain uses TRBV29-1 and TRBJ2-5, with TRBD2 matching over 7 bases. Germline values: CDR1 SQVTM, CDR2 ANQGSEA. The CDR3 is 14 amino acids. The J segment lost 5 bases and the V segment lost 4 bases, leaving 10 bases of the junction unmatched. CDR3 nucleotide sequence: TGCAGCGTTGCCGCTGGGGCGGGGGTTGAGACCCAGTACTTC. Translating it yields CSVAAGAGVETQYF.

The rearrangement joins TRBV6-1 to TRBJ2-1; 11 nucleotides match TRBD1. Germline lookup yields CDR1 MNHNS and CDR2 SASEGT. V trimming: 3 bases; J trimming: 3 bases; junction bases outside the gene matches: 1. This CDR3 contains 15 residues. The CDR3 DNA is TGTGCCAGCAGTGAGGACAGGGGGCTCTACAATGAGCAGTTCTTC. It translates to CASSEDRGLYNEQFF.

V is TRBV7-8 and J is TRBJ1-4; the D is unclear. CDR3 length: 18 residues. The V gene's germline CDR1 is SGHVS and CDR2 FQNEAQ. Trimming took off 1 base at V and 0 bases at J, with 15 bases between the two ends. CDR3 DNA sequence: TGTGCCAGCAGCTTAGTCTTGGCCAGCGAAGCAACTAATGAAAAACTGTTTTTT. This codes for CASSLVLASEATNEKLFF.

The V call is TRBV24-1, the J call TRBJ2-5; D is tentatively TRBD1 or TRBD2 (5 bases each). V lost 9 bases and J 4 bases, leaving 17 bases between the germline ends. Per germline, CDR1 KGHDR and CDR2 SFDVKD. CDR3 length: 14 amino acids. The CDR3 nucleotides read TGTGCCACCCACCTGGCAGGGAGAGGAGAGACCCAGTACTTC. This codes for CATHLAGRGETQYF.

This clonotype appeared a single time. The V call is TRBV10-1, the J call TRBJ2-5, with 8 bases that match TRBD2. This CDR3 has 14 residues. V gave up 2 bases and J gave up 5 bases; unmatched junction bases: 4. The germline CDR1 and CDR2 sequences are WNHNN and SYGVQD (reference sequence). The CDR3: CASSEAGGRETQYF. The CDR3 region has the DNA TGCGCCAGCAGTGAGGCGGGGGGCCGGGAGACCCAGTACTTC.

Only a few counts were recorded for this clonotype. The chain employs TRBV2 and TRBJ2-7, with D uncertain. Deletions cut 3 bases from V and 4 bases from J, with 19 bases between. The CDR3 spans 16 residues. CDR1 and CDR2 (germline): SNHLY, FYNNEI. CDR3 DNA sequence: TGTGCCAGCAGTGATTTTGAACAGTCTGTCTTGTACGAGCAGTACGTC. Translating it yields CASSDFEQSVLYEQYV.

This chain uses TRBV24-1 with TRBJ1-5; no clear D gene. Germline V CDR1 and CDR2: KGHDR, SFDVKD. The CDR3 extends over 13 amino acids. Trimming removed 5 bases at V and 1 base at J, with 5 bases between. The CDR3 sequence: CATSARSNQPQHF. DNA of the CDR3: TGTGCCACCAGTGCCAGGAGCAATCAGCCCCAGCATTTT.